This T cell receptor (beta chain) is from a study of cytomegalovirus exposure and HLA in healthy donors. With 60 Vbeta and 13 Jbeta primers, the PCR was carried out. Using immunoSEQ multiplex PCR, the repertoire was profiled, and TCRdb retains in-frame clones only, with some absent. The table includes 150,000 to 200,000 clones, roughly 72% detected once. This clone was counted a few times. Its antigen is not identified. The study, taken as a whole, reports: As immune exposure information, only CMV serostatus was available.

The TCR was taken from a man aged 40-50 years in good health and CMV-seropositive. Sample: PBMCs.

The CDR3 DNA reads as TGCGCCAGCAGCTTGAACGGTCCAGCGGTCTATGGCTACACCTTC. It specifies CASSLNGPAVYGYTF. The chain uses TRBV5-1 and TRBJ1-2; no firm D call. Trimming took 1 base from V and 4 from J, leaving 14 bases between them. Per the germline V gene, CDR1 is SGHRS and CDR2 is YFSETQ. This CDR3 region has 15 residues.